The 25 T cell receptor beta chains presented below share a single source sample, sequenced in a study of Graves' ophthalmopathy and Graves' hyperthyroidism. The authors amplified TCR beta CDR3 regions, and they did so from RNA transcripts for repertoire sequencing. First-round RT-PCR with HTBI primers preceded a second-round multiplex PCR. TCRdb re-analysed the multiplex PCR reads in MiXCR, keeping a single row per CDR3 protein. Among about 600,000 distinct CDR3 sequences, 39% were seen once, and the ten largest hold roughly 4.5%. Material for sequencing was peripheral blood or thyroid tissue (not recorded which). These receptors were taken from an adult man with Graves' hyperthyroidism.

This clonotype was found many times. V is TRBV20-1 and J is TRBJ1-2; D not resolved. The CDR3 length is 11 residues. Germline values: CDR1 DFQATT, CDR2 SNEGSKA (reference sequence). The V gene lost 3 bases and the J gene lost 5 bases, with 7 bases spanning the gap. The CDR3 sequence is CSARGSYGYTF. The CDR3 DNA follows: TGCAGTGCTAGGGGATCGTATGGCTACACCTTC.

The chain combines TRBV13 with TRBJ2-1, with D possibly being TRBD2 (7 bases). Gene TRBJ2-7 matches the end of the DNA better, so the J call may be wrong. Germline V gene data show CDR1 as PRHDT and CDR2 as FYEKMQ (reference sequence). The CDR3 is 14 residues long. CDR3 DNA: TGTGCCAGCAGCTTAGCGCGGGGGCATCGCGAGCAGTACTTC. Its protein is CASSLARGHREQYF.

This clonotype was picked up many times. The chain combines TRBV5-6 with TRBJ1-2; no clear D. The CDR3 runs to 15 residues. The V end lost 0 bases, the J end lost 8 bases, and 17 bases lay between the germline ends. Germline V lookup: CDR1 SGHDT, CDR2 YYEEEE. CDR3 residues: CASSLVSQEVSGYTF. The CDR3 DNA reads TGTGCCAGCAGCTTGGTTTCACAAGAAGTTTCCGGCTACACCTTC.

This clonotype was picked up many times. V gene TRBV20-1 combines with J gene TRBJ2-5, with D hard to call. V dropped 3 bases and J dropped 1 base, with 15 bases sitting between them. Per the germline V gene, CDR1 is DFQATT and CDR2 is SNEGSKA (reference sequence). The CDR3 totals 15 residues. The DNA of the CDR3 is TGCAGTGCTAGTGGCAGCAGTAGCTCCCAAGAGACCCAGTACTTC. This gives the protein CSASGSSSSQETQYF.

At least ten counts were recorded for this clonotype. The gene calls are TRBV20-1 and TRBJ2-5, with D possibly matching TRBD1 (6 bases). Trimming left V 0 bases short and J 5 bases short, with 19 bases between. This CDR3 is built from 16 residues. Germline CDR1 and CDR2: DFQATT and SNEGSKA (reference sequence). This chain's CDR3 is CSARDQGTGQLETQYF. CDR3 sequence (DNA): TGCAGTGCTAGAGATCAGGGCACCGGACAGTTGGAGACCCAGTACTTC.

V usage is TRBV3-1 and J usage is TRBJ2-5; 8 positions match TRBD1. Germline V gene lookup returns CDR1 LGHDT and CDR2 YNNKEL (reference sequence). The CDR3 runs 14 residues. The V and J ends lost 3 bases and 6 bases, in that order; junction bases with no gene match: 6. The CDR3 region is CASSHTGGKKTQYF. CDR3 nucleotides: TGTGCCAGCAGCCATACAGGGGGTAAAAAGACCCAGTACTTC.

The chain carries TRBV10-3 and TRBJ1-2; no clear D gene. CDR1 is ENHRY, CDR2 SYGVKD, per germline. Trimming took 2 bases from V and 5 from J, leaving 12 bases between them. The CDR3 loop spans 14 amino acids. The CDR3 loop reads CAISETESLYGYTF. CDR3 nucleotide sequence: TGTGCCATCAGTGAGACAGAGTCGCTATATGGCTACACCTTC.

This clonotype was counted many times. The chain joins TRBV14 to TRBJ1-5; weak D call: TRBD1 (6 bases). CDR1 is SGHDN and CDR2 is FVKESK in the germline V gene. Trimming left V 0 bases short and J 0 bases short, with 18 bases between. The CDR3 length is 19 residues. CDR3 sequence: CASSQDRGLRSYSNQPQHF. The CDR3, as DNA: TGTGCCAGCAGCCAAGATAGGGGGTTACGCTCCTATAGCAATCAGCCCCAGCATTTT.

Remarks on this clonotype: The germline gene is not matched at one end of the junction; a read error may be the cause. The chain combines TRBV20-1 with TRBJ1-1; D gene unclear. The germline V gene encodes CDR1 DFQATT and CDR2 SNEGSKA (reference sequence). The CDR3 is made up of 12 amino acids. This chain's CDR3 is CSANSGNTEAFF. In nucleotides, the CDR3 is TGCAGTGCTAATAGCGGGAACACAGAAGCTTTCTTC.

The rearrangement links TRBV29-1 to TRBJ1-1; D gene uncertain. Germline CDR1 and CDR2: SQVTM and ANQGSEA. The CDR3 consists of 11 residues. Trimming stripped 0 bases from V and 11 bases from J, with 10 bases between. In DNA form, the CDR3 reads TGCAGCGTTGAAGAGGGGTCCTCGGCTTTCTTT. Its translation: CSVEEGSSAFF.

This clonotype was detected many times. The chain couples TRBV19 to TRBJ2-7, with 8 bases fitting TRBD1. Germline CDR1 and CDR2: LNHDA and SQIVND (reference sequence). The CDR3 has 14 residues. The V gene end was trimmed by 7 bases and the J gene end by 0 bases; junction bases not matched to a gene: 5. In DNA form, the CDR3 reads TGTGCCAGTACCTGGGACAGGAACTCCTACGAGCAGTACTTC. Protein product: CASTWDRNSYEQYF.

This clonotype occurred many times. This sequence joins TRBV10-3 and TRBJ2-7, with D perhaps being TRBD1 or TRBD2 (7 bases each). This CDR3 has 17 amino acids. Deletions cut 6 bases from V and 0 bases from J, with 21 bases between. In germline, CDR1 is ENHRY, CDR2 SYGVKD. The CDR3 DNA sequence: TGTGCCATCAGCGAACCACTCAGGGGGGGGAACTCCTACGAGCAGTACTTC. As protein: CAISEPLRGGNSYEQYF.

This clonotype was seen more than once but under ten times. Here the CDR3 reads CASSYSRGPSSGNTIYF. The CDR3 region has the DNA TGTGCCAGCAGTTACTCCCGGGGACCAAGCTCTGGAAACACCATATATTTT. The rearrangement links TRBV6-5 to TRBJ1-3; weak D call: TRBD1 (5 bases). Germline CDR1 and CDR2: MNHEY and SVGAGI. The germline V and J ends were trimmed by 0 bases and 0 bases, with 12 bases remaining between them. CDR3 length equals 17 residues.

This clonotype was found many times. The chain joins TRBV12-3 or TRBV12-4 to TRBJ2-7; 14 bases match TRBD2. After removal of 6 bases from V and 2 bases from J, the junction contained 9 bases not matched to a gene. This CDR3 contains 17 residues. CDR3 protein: CASSPRLAGGPTYEQYF. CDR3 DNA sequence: TGTGCCAGCAGCCCACGACTAGCGGGAGGGCCAACCTACGAGCAGTACTTC.

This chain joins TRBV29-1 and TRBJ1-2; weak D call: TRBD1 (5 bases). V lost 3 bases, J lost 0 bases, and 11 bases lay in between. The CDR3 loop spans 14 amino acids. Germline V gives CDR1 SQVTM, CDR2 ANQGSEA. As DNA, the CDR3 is TGCAGCGTTGATAAGACAGACACTAACTATGGCTACACCTTC. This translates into CSVDKTDTNYGYTF.

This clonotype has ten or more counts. CDR3: CSGTGYNEQFF. DNA for the CDR3: TGCAGCGGGACCGGTTACAATGAGCAGTTCTTC. The gene calls are TRBV29-1 and TRBJ2-1; D is ambiguous. The V end was cut by 7 bases, the J end by 4 bases, with 8 bases between. The CDR3 runs 11 residues. Germline CDR1 is SQVTM and CDR2 is ANQGSEA.

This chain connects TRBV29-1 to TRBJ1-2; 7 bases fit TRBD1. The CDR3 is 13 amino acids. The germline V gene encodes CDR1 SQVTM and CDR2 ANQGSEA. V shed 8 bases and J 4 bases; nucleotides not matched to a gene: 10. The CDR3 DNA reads TGCAGCAGCCAATCGGGACAGTCCTATGGCTACACCTTC. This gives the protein CSSQSGQSYGYTF.

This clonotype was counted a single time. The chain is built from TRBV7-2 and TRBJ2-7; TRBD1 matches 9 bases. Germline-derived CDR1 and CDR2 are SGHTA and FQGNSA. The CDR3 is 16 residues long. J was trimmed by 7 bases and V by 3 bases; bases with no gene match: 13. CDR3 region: CASSLYPGTGTDEQYF. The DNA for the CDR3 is TGTGCCAGCAGCTTGTATCCCGGGACAGGGACCGATGAGCAGTACTTC.

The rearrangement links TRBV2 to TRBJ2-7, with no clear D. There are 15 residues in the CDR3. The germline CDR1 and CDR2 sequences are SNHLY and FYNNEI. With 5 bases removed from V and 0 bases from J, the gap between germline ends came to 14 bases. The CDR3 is CASSTDGFSSYEQYF. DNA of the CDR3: TGTGCCAGCAGTACTGACGGTTTTAGCTCCTACGAGCAGTACTTC. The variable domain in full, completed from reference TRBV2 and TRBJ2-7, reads EPEVTQTPSHQVTQMGQEVILRCVPISNHLYFYWYRQILGQKVEFLVSFYNNEISEKSEIFDDQFSVERPDGSNFTLKIRSTKLEDSAMYFCASSTDGFSSYEQYFGPGTRLTVT.

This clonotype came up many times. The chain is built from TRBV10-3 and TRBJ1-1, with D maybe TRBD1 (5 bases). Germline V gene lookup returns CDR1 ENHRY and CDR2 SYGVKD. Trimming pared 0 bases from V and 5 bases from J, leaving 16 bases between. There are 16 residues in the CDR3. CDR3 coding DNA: TGTGCCATCAGTGAGTCCGCAGGCCAGGGTGGGACTGAAGCTTTCTTT. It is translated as CAISESAGQGGTEAFF.

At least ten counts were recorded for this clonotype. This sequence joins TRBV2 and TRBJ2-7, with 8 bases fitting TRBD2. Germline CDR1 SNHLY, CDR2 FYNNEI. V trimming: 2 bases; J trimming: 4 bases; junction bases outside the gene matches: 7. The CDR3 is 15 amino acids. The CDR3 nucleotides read TGTGCCAGCAGTGAAACTAGCGGAGGTTTTTACGAGCAGTACTTC. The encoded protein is CASSETSGGFYEQYF.

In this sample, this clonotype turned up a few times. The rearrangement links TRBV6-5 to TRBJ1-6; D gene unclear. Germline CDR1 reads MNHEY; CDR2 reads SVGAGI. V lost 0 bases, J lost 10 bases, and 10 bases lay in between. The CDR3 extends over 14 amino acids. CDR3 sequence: CASSYSMSPSPLHF. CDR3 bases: TGTGCCAGCAGTTACTCGATGTCTCCATCACCCCTCCACTTT.

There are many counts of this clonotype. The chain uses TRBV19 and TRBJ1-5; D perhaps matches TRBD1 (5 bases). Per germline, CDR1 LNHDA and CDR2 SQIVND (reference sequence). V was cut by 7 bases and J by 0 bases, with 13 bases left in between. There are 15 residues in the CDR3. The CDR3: CASKTAFYSNQPQHF. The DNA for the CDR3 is TGTGCCAGTAAGACAGCCTTTTATAGCAATCAGCCCCAGCATTTT.

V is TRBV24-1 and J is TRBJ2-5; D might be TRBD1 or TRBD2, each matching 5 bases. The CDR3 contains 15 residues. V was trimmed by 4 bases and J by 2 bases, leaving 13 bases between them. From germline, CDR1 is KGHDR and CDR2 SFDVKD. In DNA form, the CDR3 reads TGTGCCACCAGTGAGGGGGTGCAACTACAAGAGACCCAGTACTTC. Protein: CATSEGVQLQETQYF.

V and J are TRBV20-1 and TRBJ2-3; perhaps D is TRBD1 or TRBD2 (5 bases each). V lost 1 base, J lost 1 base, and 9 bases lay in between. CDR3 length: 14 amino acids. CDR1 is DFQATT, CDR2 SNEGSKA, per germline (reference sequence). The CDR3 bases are TGCAGTGCTAGAGGTCAGGGAGGCACAGATACGCAGTATTTT. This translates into CSARGQGGTDTQYF.